This paragraph covers one T cell receptor beta chain sequence. This clonotype showed up many times. No antigen is known for it. No clone much larger than this one lies a single base away; base qualities are absent. The label giving this sample's treatment or condition can be read as: live attenuated yellow fever vaccine strain. A standard Ficoll-Paque protocol was used to isolate PBMCs from peripheral blood. CD4 and CD8 T-cell fractions were isolated with Dynabeads CD4 and CD8 positive selection kits. TriZol was used to extract RNA from bulk PBMCs, from CD4 and CD8 fractions, and from dextramer-positive and dextramer-negative fractions. The data derive from a study of T cells after yellow fever vaccination (dated by TCRdb to between 2019 and 2020). A note on the overall study: The SMART-Seq v4 Ultra Low Input RNA kit was used to prepare libraries from fractions with low cell numbers. Two healthy male donors, one aged 18 to 29 and one aged 30 to 39 years, were included in the cohort. To track T-cell clones before and after primary and booster YFV17D yellow fever vaccination, bulk TCR alpha and beta repertoires were sequenced longitudinally. Bulk PBMC replicates and cell subsets were isolated from blood drawn at multiple timepoints before and after both primary and secondary immunization.

TCR cDNA was made using 5'RACE template switching, a step that added a universal primer site and unique molecular identifiers. cDNA synthesis was primed from both the TCR alpha and TCR beta constant segments. Library amplification involved two PCR steps, and the second step added sample barcodes and sequencing adapters. Sequencing of libraries was performed on Illumina HiSeq 2500 (2x100 bp) or NovaSeq (2x150 bp). On the study's bioinformatics: Reads were demultiplexed and collapsed into UMI consensus sequences with MIGEC, and V(D)J alignment was performed with MiXCR. Clonotypes responding to the vaccine were identified with edgeR on replicate PBMC samples, with the criteria of FDR below 0.01 and a log2 fold change above 5 up to day 15. CD4 or CD8 identity was assigned to each bulk clonotype according to whether the clonotype was present at higher abundance in the sequenced CD4 repertoire or the sequenced CD8 repertoire. Using fastp at Q25 and MiXCR, TCRdb reprocessed the public reads and kept productive beta chains. Rows with one shared CDR3 protein collapse into an entry with the most common genes and DNA. It is TCRdb's table, rather than the study itself, that gives the V and J calls and clone size. In all, the sample holds some 100,000 distinct CDR3 sequences, and around 7.2% of those were seen once. The ten biggest clones cover 2.7% of the sample.

The investigation overall reported the following: After the booster, most of the clones that had expanded following primary vaccination were detected again (roughly 97% of CD4 and around 90% of CD8), which suggests that memory was broadly maintained. Because abundant contaminating clonotypes from the bulk population could be contained in FACS-sorted repertoires, computational filtering was required. Only a couple of donors were included in the study, so the extent to which the findings can be generalized is limited. A small share of clonotypes occurred in both CD4 and CD8 compartments, likely arising from convergent recombination. The secondary T-cell response was weaker than the primary response but faster, peaking on day 5 instead of day 15.

Source: CD4+ T cells sorted from PBMCs, taken roughly seven weeks after the first yellow fever vaccination. The TCR sequence derives from a man in his late teens or twenties who received the YFV17D yellow fever vaccine.

The nucleotides read TGTGCCAGCAGCTCAATTATCATGAACACTGAAGCTTTCTTT. Translated, it reads CASSSIIMNTEAFF. Recombination joined TRBV5-5 with TRBJ1-1; no D gene can be assigned with confidence. V is clipped by 3 bases and J by 0 bases, and the sequence between their germline boundaries is 9 bases long. CDR1 SGHKS and CDR2 YYEKEE were looked up in the germline V gene (reference sequence). The CDR3 contains 14 residues, cysteine and phenylalanine counted. Here the CDR3 DNA is all that survives: 42 bases in frame from base 1.